This T cell receptor beta chain is drawn from a study of glioma-infiltrating T cells after dendritic cell vaccination. Study background: Samples are from glioblastoma patients in Phase I and II dendritic cell vaccine trials.

The PCR used 60 V beta and 13 J beta primers. The method was immunoSEQ multiplex PCR; TCRdb's version includes in-frame clones alone and lacks a portion of them. This table has about 92,000 clones, just over 85% appearing once. Selection required adequate fresh-frozen tumor tissue plus more than two years' survival data. No glioblastoma patient carried an isocitrate dehydrogenase mutation. Source: blood, taken before dendritic cell vaccination. The receptor was isolated from a human donor with glioblastoma.

CDR3 protein: CASSVKQGLSYEQYF. For the CDR3, the DNA is TGTGCCAGCAGTGTTAAACAGGGGCTCTCCTACGAGCAGTACTTC. The J gene is TRBJ2-7, the V gene TRBV25-1, with 7 bases identical to TRBD1. V lost 4 bases to trimming and J lost 0 bases; unmatched junction nucleotides: 6. The CDR3 has 15 residues. Germline V gene sequence: CDR1 MGHDK, CDR2 SYGVNS.